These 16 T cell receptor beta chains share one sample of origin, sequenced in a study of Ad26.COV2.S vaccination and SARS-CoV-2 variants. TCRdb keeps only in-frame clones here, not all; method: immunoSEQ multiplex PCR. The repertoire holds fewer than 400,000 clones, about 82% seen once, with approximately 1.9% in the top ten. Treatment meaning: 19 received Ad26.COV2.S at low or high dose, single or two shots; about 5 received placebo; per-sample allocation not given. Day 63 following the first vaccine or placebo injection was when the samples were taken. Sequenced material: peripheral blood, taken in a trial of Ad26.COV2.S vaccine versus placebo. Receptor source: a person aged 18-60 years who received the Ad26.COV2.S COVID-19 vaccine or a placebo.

CDR3 protein: CASRSGGLNQPQHF. DNA of the CDR3: TGTGCCAGCAGGTCAGGGGGCCTAAATCAGCCCCAGCATTTT. The chain links TRBV6-5 to TRBJ1-5; 8 positions agree with TRBD1. The CDR3 has 14 amino acids. V lost 6 bases and J lost 4; bases outside the gene matches: 5. CDR1 and CDR2 from the germline V gene are MNHEY and SVGAGI.

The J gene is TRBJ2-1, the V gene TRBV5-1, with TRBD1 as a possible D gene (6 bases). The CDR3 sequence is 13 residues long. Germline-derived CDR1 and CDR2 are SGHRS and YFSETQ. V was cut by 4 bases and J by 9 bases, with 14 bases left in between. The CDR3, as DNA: TGCGCCAGCAGCCCCACCACAGGGAGTGAGCAGTTCTTC. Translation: CASSPTTGSEQFF.

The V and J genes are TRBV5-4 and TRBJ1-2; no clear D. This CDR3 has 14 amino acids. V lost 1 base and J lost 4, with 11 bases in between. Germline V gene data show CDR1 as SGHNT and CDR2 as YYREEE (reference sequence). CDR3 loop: CASSLKDGSYGYTF. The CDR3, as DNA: TGTGCCAGCAGCTTGAAAGACGGTTCCTATGGCTACACCTTC.

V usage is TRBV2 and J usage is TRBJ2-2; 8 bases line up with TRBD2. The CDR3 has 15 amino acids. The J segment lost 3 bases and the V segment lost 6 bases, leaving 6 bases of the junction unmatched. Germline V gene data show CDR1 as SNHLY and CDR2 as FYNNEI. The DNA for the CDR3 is TGTGCCAGCAGCTCCAGCGGGGGTTACACCGGGGAGCTGTTTTTT. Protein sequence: CASSSSGGYTGELFF.

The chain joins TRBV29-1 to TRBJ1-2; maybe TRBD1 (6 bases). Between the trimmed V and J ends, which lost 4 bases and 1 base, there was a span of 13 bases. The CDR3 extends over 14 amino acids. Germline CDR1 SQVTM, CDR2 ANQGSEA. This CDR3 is CSVGGGGDNYGYTF. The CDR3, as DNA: TGCAGCGTTGGAGGGGGTGGCGATAACTATGGCTACACCTTC. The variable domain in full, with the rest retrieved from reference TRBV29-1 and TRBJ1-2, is SAVISQKPSRDICQRGTSLTIQCQVDSQVTMMFWYRQQPGQSLTLIATANQGSEATYESGFVIDKFPISRPNLTFSTLTVSNMSPEDSSIYLCSVGGGGDNYGYTFGSGTRLTVV.

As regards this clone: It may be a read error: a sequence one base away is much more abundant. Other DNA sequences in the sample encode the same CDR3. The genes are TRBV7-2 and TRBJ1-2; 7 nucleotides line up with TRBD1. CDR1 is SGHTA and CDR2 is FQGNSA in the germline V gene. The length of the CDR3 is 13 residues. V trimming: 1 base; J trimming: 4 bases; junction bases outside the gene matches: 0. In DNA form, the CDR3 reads TGTGCCAGCAGCTTAGGGACAGGCTATGGCTACACCTTC. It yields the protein CASSLGTGYGYTF.

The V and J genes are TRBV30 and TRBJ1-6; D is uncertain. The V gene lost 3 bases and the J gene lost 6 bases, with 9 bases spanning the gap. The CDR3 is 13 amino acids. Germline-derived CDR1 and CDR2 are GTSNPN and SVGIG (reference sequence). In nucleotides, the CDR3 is TGTGCCTGGAGAGAAGGGTTTAATTCACCCCTCCACTTT. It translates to CAWREGFNSPLHF. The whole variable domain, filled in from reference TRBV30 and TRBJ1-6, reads SQTIHQWPATLVQPVGSPLSLECTVEGTSNPNLYWYRQAAGRGLQLLFYSVGIGQISSEVPQNLSASRPQDRQFILSSKKLLLSDSGFYLCAWREGFNSPLHFGNGTRLTVT.

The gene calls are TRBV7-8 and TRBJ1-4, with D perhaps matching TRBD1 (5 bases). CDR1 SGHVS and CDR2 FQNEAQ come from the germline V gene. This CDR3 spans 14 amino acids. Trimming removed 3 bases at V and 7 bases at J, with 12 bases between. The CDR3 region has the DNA TGTGCCAGCAGCTTCGGGACTCGGGCTGAAAAACTGTTTTTT. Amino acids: CASSFGTRAEKLFF.

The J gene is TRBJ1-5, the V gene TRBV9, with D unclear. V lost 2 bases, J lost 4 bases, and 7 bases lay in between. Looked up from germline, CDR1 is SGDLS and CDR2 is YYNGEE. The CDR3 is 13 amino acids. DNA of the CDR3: TGTGCCAGCAGCGTGAGCGGGAATCAGCCCCAGCATTTT. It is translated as CASSVSGNQPQHF.

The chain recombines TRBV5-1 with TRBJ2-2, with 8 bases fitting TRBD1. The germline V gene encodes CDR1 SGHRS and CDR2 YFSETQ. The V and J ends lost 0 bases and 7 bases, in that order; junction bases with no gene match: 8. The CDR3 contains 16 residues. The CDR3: CASSLEHRGIVGELFF. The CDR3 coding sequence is TGCGCCAGCAGCTTGGAGCACAGGGGGATCGTCGGGGAGCTGTTTTTT.

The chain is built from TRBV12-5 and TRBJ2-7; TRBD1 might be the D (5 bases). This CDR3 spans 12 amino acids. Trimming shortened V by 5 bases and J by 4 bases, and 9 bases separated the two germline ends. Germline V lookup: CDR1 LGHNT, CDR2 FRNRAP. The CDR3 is CASGKTEYEQYF. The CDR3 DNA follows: TGTGCTAGTGGTAAGACAGAATACGAGCAGTACTTC. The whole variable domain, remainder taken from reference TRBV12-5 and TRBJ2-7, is DARVTQTPRHKVTEMGQEVTMRCQPILGHNTVFWYRQTMMQGLELLAYFRNRAPLDDSGMPKDRFSAEMPDATLATLKIQPSEPRDSAVYFCASGKTEYEQYFGPGTRLTVT.

The CDR3 is CASSMRALSGRDEQFF. CDR3 coding DNA: TGTGCCAGTAGTATGAGGGCCCTAAGCGGACGGGATGAGCAGTTCTTC. The rearrangement uses TRBV19 and TRBJ2-1, with D perhaps matching TRBD2 (5 bases). The CDR3 runs to 16 residues. Germline V lookup: CDR1 LNHDA, CDR2 SQIVND (reference sequence). The V and J ends lost 3 bases and 8 bases respectively, with 20 bases between them. Using reference TRBV19 and TRBJ2-1 for the parts outside the CDR3, the full variable domain is DGGITQSPKYLFRKEGQNVTLSCEQNLNHDAMYWYRQDPGQGLRLIYYSQIVNDFQKGDIAEGYSVSREKKESFPLTVTSAQKNPTAFYLCASSMRALSGRDEQFFGPGTRLTVL.

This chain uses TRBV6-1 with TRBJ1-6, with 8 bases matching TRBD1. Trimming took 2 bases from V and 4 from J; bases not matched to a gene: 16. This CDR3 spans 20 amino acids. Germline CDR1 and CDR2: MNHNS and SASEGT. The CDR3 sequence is CASSELRGTGLVGYNSPLHF. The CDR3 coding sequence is TGTGCCAGCAGTGAACTTAGGGGGACAGGCCTGGTGGGTTATAATTCACCCCTCCACTTT.

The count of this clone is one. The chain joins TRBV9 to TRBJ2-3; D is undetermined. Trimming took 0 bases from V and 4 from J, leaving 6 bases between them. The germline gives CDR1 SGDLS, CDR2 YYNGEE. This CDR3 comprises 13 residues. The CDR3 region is CASSVGGPDTQYF. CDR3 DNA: TGTGCCAGCAGCGTAGGCGGCCCAGATACGCAGTATTTT.

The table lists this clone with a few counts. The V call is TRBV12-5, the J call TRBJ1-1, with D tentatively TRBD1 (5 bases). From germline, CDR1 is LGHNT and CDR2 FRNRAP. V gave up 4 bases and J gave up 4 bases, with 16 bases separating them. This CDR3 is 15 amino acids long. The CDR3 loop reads CASGSSVFGGTEAFF. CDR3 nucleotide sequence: TGTGCTAGTGGTTCGTCGGTGTTCGGGGGCACTGAAGCTTTCTTT. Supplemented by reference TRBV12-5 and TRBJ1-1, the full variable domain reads DARVTQTPRHKVTEMGQEVTMRCQPILGHNTVFWYRQTMMQGLELLAYFRNRAPLDDSGMPKDRFSAEMPDATLATLKIQPSEPRDSAVYFCASGSSVFGGTEAFFGQGTRLTVV.

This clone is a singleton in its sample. CDR3 sequence (DNA): TGCGCCAGCAGGGACCCTAAAGGGGTCGCAACTAATGAAAAACTGTTTTTT. Encoded protein: CASRDPKGVATNEKLFF. The V and J genes are TRBV10-1 and TRBJ1-4; D might be TRBD1 (5 bases). The CDR3 has 17 residues. Trimming removed 6 bases at V and 0 bases at J, with 17 bases between. The V gene's germline CDR1 is WNHNN and CDR2 SYGVQD (reference sequence).